This T cell receptor (beta chain) was sequenced in a study of blood T cell repertoires in COVID-19. Study-wide context: Both acute and convalescent COVID-19 samples were obtained from the United States, Italy and Spain.

Authors' processing steps: Amplification of reference gene primers was used by the study to estimate nucleated cell counts. Method: immunoSEQ multiplex PCR; TCRdb's copy keeps in-frame clones and lacks some. From that table come the V and J calls and clone size; the DNA was used to work out D and trimming. The data hold 60,000 to 75,000 clones, with 79% observed a single time. Sequencing was carried out using peripheral blood. The TCR originated in a woman in her seventies with acute or convalescent COVID-19.

The CDR3 DNA follows: TGTGCCAGCAGCCCGGGCTGGGGCGGCTTAAATGAAAAACTGTTTTTT. It specifies CASSPGWGGLNEKLFF. The chain uses TRBV5-5 and TRBJ1-4; possible D gene TRBD1, 5 bases. Germline assignment: CDR1 SGHKS and CDR2 YYEKEE (reference sequence). CDR3 length: 16 amino acids. V gave up 4 bases and J gave up 5 bases, with 18 bases separating them.